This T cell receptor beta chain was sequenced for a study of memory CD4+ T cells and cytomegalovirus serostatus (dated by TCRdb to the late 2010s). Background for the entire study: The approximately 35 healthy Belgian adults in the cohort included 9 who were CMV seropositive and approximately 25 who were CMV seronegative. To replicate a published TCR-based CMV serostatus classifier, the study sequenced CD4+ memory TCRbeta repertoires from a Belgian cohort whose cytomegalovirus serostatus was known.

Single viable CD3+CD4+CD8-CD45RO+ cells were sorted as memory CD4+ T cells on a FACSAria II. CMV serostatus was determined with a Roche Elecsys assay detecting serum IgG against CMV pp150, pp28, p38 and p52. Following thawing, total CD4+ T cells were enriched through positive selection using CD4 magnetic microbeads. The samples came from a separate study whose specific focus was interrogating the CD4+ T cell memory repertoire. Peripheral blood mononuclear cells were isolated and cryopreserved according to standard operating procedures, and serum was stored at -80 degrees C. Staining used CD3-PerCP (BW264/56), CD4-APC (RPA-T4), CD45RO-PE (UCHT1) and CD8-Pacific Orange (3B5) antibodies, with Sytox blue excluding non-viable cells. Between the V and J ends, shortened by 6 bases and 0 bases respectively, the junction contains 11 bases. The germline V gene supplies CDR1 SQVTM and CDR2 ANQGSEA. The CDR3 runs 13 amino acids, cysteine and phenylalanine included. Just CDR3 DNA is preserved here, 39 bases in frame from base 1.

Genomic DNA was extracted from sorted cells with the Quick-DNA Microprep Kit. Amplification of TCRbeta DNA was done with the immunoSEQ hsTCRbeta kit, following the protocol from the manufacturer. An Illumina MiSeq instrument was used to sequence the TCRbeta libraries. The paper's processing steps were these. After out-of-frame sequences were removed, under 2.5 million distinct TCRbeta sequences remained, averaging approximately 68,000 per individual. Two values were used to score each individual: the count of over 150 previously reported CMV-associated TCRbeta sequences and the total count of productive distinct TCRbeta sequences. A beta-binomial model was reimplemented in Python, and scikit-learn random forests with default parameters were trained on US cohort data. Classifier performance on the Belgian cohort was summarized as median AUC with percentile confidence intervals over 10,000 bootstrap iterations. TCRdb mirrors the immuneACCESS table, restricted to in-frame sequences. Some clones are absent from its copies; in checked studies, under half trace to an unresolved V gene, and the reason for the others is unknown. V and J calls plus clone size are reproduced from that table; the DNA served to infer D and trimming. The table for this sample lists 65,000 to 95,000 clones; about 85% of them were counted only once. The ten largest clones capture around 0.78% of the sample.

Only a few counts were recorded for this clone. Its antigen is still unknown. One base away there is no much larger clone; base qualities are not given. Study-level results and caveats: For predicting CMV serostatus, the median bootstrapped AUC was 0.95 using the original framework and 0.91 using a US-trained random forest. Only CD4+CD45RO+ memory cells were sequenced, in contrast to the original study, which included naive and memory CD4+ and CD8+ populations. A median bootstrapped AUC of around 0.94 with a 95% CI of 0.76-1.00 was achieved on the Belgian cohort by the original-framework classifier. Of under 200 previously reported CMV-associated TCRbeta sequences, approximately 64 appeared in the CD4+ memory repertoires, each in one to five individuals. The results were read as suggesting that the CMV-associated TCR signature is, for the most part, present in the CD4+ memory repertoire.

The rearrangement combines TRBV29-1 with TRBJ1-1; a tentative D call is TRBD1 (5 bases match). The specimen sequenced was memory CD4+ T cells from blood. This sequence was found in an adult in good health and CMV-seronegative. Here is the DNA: TGCAGCGTGGCGGGACTAATGAACACTGAAGCTTTCTTT. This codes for CSVAGLMNTEAFF.